The 30 T cell receptor beta chains listed next were all sequenced from one sample in a study of spatial heterogeneity in lung cancer. Time point defined: blood at routine non-recurrence follow-up after resection. TCRdb reprocessed the 5' RACE reads with MiXCR, giving one entry per CDR3 protein. The sample contains 39,000 or so distinct CDR3 sequences, approximately 10% of which appear only once. This material consisted of PBMCs, taken at follow-up. The receptors here all came from a female donor with early-stage non-small cell lung cancer.

V is TRBV9 and J is TRBJ2-3, with 11 bases fitting TRBD2. The V gene's germline CDR1 is SGDLS and CDR2 YYNGEE. The CDR3 is 18 residues long. V lost 3 bases to trimming and J lost 2 bases; unmatched junction nucleotides: 11. The CDR3 coding sequence is TGTGCCAGCAGCGCCACTCCTTCTAGCGGGGGGCCCACAGATACGCAGTATTTT. Its protein is CASSATPSSGGPTDTQYF.

This clonotype appeared many times. Written as DNA, the CDR3 is TGTGCCAGCAGAGGTACCGGGACAGACACCTACGAGCAGTACTTC. As protein: CASRGTGTDTYEQYF. The V call is TRBV28, the J call TRBJ2-7, with 7 bases fitting TRBD1. Germline trimming cut 6 bases from V and 2 bases from J; bases unmatched to any gene: 10. The CDR3 spans 15 residues. Germline assignment: CDR1 MDHEN and CDR2 SYDVKM.

This chain joins TRBV20-1 and TRBJ2-2, with D hard to call. This CDR3 is 14 amino acids long. Germline V lookup: CDR1 DFQATT, CDR2 SNEGSKA (reference sequence). V shed 1 base and J shed 4 bases, with 10 bases lying between them. The CDR3: CSARAPIATGELFF. The CDR3 DNA sequence: TGCAGTGCTAGAGCCCCCATAGCCACCGGGGAGCTGTTTTTT.

This clonotype was recorded at least ten times. The rearrangement uses TRBV28 and TRBJ2-2; D call uncertain. V was pared by 3 bases and J by 7 bases, with 6 bases between. This CDR3 region has 12 residues. Germline CDR1 is MDHEN and CDR2 is SYDVKM. Written as DNA, the CDR3 is TGTGCCAGCAGTTTGCAGGTCGGGGAGCTGTTTTTT. It codes for CASSLQVGELFF.

This clonotype was found many times. J is TRBJ2-2 and V is TRBV12-5, with D possibly matching TRBD2 (6 bases). With 0 bases removed from V and 0 bases from J, the gap between germline ends came to 20 bases. The CDR3 has 20 amino acids. Germline V lookup: CDR1 LGHNT, CDR2 FRNRAP. CDR3 in amino acids: CASGLVVRGIPFANTGELFF. The CDR3 DNA reads TGTGCTAGTGGTTTGGTAGTTCGGGGGATACCGTTCGCGAACACCGGGGAGCTGTTTTTT.

The CDR3 is CSVGWGAYEQYF. The DNA of the CDR3 is TGCAGCGTTGGATGGGGGGCCTACGAGCAGTACTTC. The chain has TRBV29-1 and TRBJ2-7; maybe TRBD2 (6 bases). Germline CDR1 SQVTM, CDR2 ANQGSEA. The V end was cut by 4 bases, the J end by 2 bases, with 9 bases between. There are 12 residues in the CDR3.

This clonotype was counted at least ten times. The chain recombines TRBV7-6 with TRBJ1-1, with D uncertain. The CDR3 totals 14 residues. Trimming removed 1 base from V and 4 bases from J, with 10 bases in between. The germline gives CDR1 SGHVS, CDR2 FNYEAQ. CDR3 protein: CASSLGQAATEAFF. CDR3 coding DNA: TGTGCCAGCAGCTTAGGGCAGGCGGCCACTGAAGCTTTCTTT.

The sample holds many counts of this clonotype. The rearrangement uses TRBV9 and TRBJ1-1; no definite D call. CDR3 length equals 15 residues. Germline lookup yields CDR1 SGDLS and CDR2 YYNGEE. V lost 1 base to trimming and J lost 4 bases, with 14 bases between them. This CDR3 is CASSVLYRGRTEAFF. DNA for the CDR3: TGTGCCAGCAGCGTACTGTACCGAGGGCGCACTGAAGCTTTCTTT.

J is TRBJ1-1 and V is TRBV28, with 8 bases matching TRBD1. This CDR3 has 13 amino acids. V was clipped by 6 bases and J by 6 bases; unmatched bases: 6. Germline V gives CDR1 MDHEN, CDR2 SYDVKM. The CDR3: CASREQGGSEAFF. The CDR3 bases are TGTGCCAGCAGAGAACAGGGGGGATCTGAAGCTTTCTTT.

This sequence joins TRBV7-2 and TRBJ1-2; D is unresolved. The CDR3 contains 15 residues. Looked up from germline, CDR1 is SGHTA and CDR2 is FQGNSA. Trimming cost V 5 bases and J 0 bases, with 13 bases left between them. In DNA, the CDR3 is TGTGCCAGCAGCCCCCGCTCTCAGGCTAACTATGGCTACACCTTC. Amino acids: CASSPRSQANYGYTF.

A note on this clonotype: A much larger clone differs by one base, so this may be a read error. The chain links TRBV30 to TRBJ2-1; possible D gene TRBD2, 6 bases. Trimming took off 2 bases at V and 6 bases at J, with 14 bases between the two ends. Germline V gives CDR1 GTSNPN, CDR2 SVGIG (reference sequence). The CDR3 loop spans 14 amino acids. The CDR3 nucleotides are TGTGCCTGGAGTCCCCTAGCGAGGATCAATGAGCAGTTCTTC. This codes for CAWSPLARINEQFF.

The chain has TRBV7-6 and TRBJ2-1; the D gene is possibly TRBD2 (5 bases). The length of the CDR3 is 16 residues. Trimming left V 1 base short and J 4 bases short, with 14 bases between. The germline V gene encodes CDR1 SGHVS and CDR2 FNYEAQ. CDR3 coding DNA: TGTGCCAGCAGCTTAGGGGTGAGGGAAAGGTACAATGAGCAGTTCTTC. It is translated as CASSLGVRERYNEQFF.

This clonotype has at least ten counts. J is TRBJ2-6 and V is TRBV2; TRBD1 matches 10 bases. V shed 8 bases and J 4 bases; nucleotides not matched to a gene: 14. The germline V gene encodes CDR1 SNHLY and CDR2 FYNNEI. There are 18 residues in the CDR3. CDR3: CASGIPPGTGAGANVLTF. CDR3 nucleotides: TGTGCCAGCGGGATTCCACCGGGGACAGGGGCAGGGGCCAACGTCCTGACTTTC.

The rearrangement links TRBV7-2 to TRBJ2-4; no firm D call. There are 17 residues in the CDR3. Trimming took 4 bases from V and 0 from J, leaving 16 bases between them. Per germline, CDR1 SGHTA and CDR2 FQGNSA. CDR3 nucleotides: TGTGCCAGCAGCTCCCCCTCTGGGCCCGCAGCCAAAAACATTCAGTACTTC. As protein: CASSSPSGPAAKNIQYF.

The chain employs TRBV28 and TRBJ1-5, with D tentatively TRBD1 (6 bases). The CDR3 covers 15 residues. V shed 7 bases and J shed 0 bases, with 13 bases lying between them. Looked up from germline, CDR1 is MDHEN and CDR2 is SYDVKM. The DNA for the CDR3 is TGTGCCAGCAACCAGCAGGGGCTTAGCAATCAGCCCCAGCATTTT. Translated, it gives CASNQQGLSNQPQHF.

J is TRBJ2-6 and V is TRBV4-2; 12 nucleotides align to TRBD2. Germline loops: CDR1 LGHNA, CDR2 YNFKEQ. V gave up 4 bases and J gave up 0 bases; unmatched junction bases: 7. The CDR3 contains 19 residues. The CDR3 nucleotides are TGTGCCAGCAGCCCCCCACTAGCGGGGGGAGTCTCTGGGGCCAACGTCCTGACTTTC. Encoded protein: CASSPPLAGGVSGANVLTF.

The rearrangement links TRBV25-1 to TRBJ2-7; TRBD1 is a possible D gene (6 bases). In germline, CDR1 is MGHDK, CDR2 SYGVNS. The CDR3 totals 15 residues. Trimming removed 6 bases from V and 0 bases from J, with 15 bases in between. The CDR3 region is CASSLKGGFSYEQYF. The CDR3 DNA sequence: TGTGCCAGCAGCCTGAAAGGGGGATTCTCCTACGAGCAGTACTTC.

Comment on this clonotype: A much larger clonotype is one base distant, so this may be a read error. The CDR3 spells CACSFRSYNEKLFF. The CDR3 DNA follows: TGTGCCTGCAGTTTTCGGTCCTATAATGAAAAACTGTTTTTT. This chain joins TRBV12-3 or TRBV12-4 and TRBJ1-4, with no clear D. The CDR3 has 14 residues.

The rearrangement joins TRBV20-1 to TRBJ1-2; unclear D gene. Trimming left V 0 bases short and J 5 bases short, with 10 bases between. The CDR3 spans 13 residues. Germline V gene sequence: CDR1 DFQATT, CDR2 SNEGSKA (reference sequence). The CDR3 reads CSARDRGSYGYTF. The DNA for the CDR3 is TGCAGTGCTAGAGATCGAGGTTCATATGGCTACACCTTC.

The gene calls are TRBV5-5 and TRBJ1-2, with D perhaps TRBD1 (5 bases). The V end was cut by 0 bases, the J end by 4 bases, with 10 bases between. The CDR3 extends over 14 amino acids. Germline loops: CDR1 SGHKS, CDR2 YYEKEE (reference sequence). CDR3 region: CASSLEGYGYGYTF. The CDR3 nucleotides are TGTGCCAGCAGCTTGGAGGGGTATGGCTATGGCTACACCTTC.

For this clonotype: A much larger clone lies one base from this, so it may be a read error. V usage is TRBV20-1 and J usage is TRBJ2-4; TRBD2 is a possible D gene (6 bases). CDR1 DFQATT and CDR2 SNEGSKA come from the germline V gene (reference sequence). V lost 6 bases, J lost 2 bases, and 14 bases lay in between. CDR3 length: 14 amino acids. The CDR3 nucleotides are TGCAGTGCAGGGAGGAACCGAACCAAAAACATTCAGTACTTC. Amino acids: CSAGRNRTKNIQYF.

The table lists this clonotype with a few counts. This chain joins TRBV18 and TRBJ2-3, with D tentatively TRBD2 (7 bases). V lost 2 bases and J 6 bases, leaving 15 bases between the germline ends. The CDR3 runs 15 residues. CDR1 and CDR2 from the germline V gene are KGHSH and LQKENI. The CDR3 reads CASSPGRGGADTQYF. For the CDR3, the DNA is TGTGCCAGCTCACCAGGAAGGGGGGGGGCCGATACGCAGTATTTT.

This clonotype has a count of ten or more. The chain employs TRBV29-1 and TRBJ2-3; TRBD1 matches at 7 bases. This CDR3 contains 12 residues. Germline CDR1 is SQVTM and CDR2 is ANQGSEA. V shed 7 bases and J 2 bases; nucleotides not matched to a gene: 3. DNA for the CDR3: TGCAGCGCTACAGGGGCCACAGATACGCAGTATTTT. Encoded protein: CSATGATDTQYF.

The sample holds many counts of this clonotype. The V gene is TRBV10-3, the J gene TRBJ1-5; no clear D. V dropped 3 bases and J dropped 0 bases, with 9 bases sitting between them. The CDR3 contains 15 residues. Germline CDR1 reads ENHRY; CDR2 reads SYGVKD. In DNA form, the CDR3 reads TGTGCCATCAGTGATCAGATTAATAGCAATCAGCCCCAGCATTTT. It is translated as CAISDQINSNQPQHF.

At least ten counts were recorded for this clonotype. This chain joins TRBV28 and TRBJ2-7; 9 nucleotides agree with TRBD1. V shed 8 bases and J 3 bases; nucleotides not matched to a gene: 8. There are 14 residues in the CDR3. Germline loops: CDR1 MDHEN, CDR2 SYDVKM. CDR3 in DNA: TGTGCCAGCCGCGACAGGGGGAGCCTCTACGAGCAGTACTTC. This gives the protein CASRDRGSLYEQYF.

This clonotype came up many times. V gene TRBV20-1 combines with J gene TRBJ1-4, with D hard to call. Per the germline V gene, CDR1 is DFQATT and CDR2 is SNEGSKA (reference sequence). V was cut by 0 bases and J by 4 bases, with 15 bases left in between. This CDR3 region has 16 residues. The CDR3 protein is CSARDVTAGFNEKLFF. CDR3 DNA sequence: TGCAGTGCTAGAGATGTTACGGCGGGGTTTAATGAAAAACTGTTTTTT.

This clonotype has at least ten counts. The V gene is TRBV19, the J gene TRBJ1-6, with unresolved D. Per the germline V gene, CDR1 is LNHDA and CDR2 is SQIVND (reference sequence). The CDR3 is 15 amino acids. Trimming cost V 3 bases and J 0 bases, with 6 bases left between them. The CDR3 nucleotides are TGTGCCAGTAGTATCGGGAGCTCCTATAATTCACCCCTCCACTTT. Amino acids: CASSIGSSYNSPLHF.

This clonotype was picked up a small number of times. This chain joins TRBV19 and TRBJ1-2; D may be TRBD1 (5 bases). Germline lookup yields CDR1 LNHDA and CDR2 SQIVND (reference sequence). This CDR3 comprises 15 residues. Trimming pared 1 base from V and 6 bases from J, leaving 15 bases between. CDR3 loop: CASSIGSGRSDGYTF. The CDR3 DNA is TGTGCCAGTAGTATAGGATCAGGGAGGTCCGATGGCTACACCTTC.

At least ten counts were recorded for this clonotype. The rearrangement joins TRBV20-1 to TRBJ2-3, with 8 bases aligning to TRBD2. Germline loops: CDR1 DFQATT, CDR2 SNEGSKA (reference sequence). This CDR3 is 15 amino acids long. The junction had 9 bases not matched to a gene; V was cut back by 6 bases and J by 1 base. CDR3 sequence: CSAEGSLAGTDTQYF. For the CDR3, the DNA is TGCAGTGCCGAGGGGTCACTAGCGGGCACAGATACGCAGTATTTT.

This chain connects TRBV6-6 to TRBJ2-1; the match to TRBD2 covers 11 bases. The V gene end was trimmed by 2 bases and the J gene end by 10 bases; junction bases not matched to a gene: 10. From germline, CDR1 is MNHNY and CDR2 SVGAGI (reference sequence). This CDR3 spans 16 amino acids. This CDR3 reads CASSYTSGGVVPEQFF. In nucleotides, the CDR3 is TGTGCCAGCAGTTACACTAGCGGGGGAGTCGTCCCCGAGCAGTTCTTC.